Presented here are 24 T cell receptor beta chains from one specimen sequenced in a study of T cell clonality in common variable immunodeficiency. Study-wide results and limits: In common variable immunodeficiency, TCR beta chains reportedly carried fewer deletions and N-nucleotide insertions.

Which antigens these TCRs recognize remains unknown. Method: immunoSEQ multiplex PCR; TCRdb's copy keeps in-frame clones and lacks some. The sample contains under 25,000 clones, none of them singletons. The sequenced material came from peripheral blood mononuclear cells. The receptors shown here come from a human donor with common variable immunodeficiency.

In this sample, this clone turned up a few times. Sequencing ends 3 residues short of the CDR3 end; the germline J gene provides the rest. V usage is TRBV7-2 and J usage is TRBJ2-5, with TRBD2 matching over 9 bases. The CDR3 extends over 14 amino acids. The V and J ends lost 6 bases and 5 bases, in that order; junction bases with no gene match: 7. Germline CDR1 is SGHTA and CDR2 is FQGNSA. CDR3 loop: CASSLGLASETQYF. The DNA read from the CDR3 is TGTGCCAGCAGTTTGGGACTAGCCTCGGAGACC.

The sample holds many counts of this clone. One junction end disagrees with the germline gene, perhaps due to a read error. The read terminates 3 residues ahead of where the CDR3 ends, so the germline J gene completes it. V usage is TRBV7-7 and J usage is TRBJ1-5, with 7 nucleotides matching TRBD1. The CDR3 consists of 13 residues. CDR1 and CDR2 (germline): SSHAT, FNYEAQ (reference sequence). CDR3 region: CASIPGTVWPQHF. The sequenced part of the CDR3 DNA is TGTGCTAGCATCCCCGGGACAGTCTGGCCC.

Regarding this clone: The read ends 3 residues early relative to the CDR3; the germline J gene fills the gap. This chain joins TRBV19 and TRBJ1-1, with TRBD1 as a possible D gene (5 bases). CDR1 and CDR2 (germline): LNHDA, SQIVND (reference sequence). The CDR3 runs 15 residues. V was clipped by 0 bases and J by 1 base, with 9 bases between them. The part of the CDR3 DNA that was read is TGTGCCAGTAGTATAGATTTGGGGGGGAACACTGAA. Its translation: CASSIDLGGNTE. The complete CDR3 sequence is CASSIDLGGNTEAFF.

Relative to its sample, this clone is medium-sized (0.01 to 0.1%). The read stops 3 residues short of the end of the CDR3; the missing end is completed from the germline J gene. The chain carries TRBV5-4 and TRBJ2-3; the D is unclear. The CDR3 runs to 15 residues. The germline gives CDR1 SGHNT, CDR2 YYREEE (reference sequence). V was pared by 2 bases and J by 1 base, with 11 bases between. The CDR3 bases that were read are TGTGCCAGCAGCTTAACTGGCGGTGGCACAGATACG. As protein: CASSLTGGGTDT. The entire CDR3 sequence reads CASSLTGGGTDTQYF. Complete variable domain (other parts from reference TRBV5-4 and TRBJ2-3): ETGVTQSPTHLIKTRGQQVTLRCSSQSGHNTVSWYQQALGQGPQFIFQYYREEENGRGNFPPRFSGLQFPNYSSELNVNALELDDSALYLCASSLTGGGTDTQYFGPGTRLTVL.

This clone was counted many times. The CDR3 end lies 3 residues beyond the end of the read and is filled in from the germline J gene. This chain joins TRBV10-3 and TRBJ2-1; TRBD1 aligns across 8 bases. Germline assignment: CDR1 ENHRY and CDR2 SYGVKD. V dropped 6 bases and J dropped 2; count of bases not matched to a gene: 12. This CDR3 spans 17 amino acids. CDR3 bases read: TGTGCCATCAGGGCAGGGGGCAATGAGGGAGCCTACAATGAG. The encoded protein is CAIRAGGNEGAYNE. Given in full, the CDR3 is CAIRAGGNEGAYNEQFF.

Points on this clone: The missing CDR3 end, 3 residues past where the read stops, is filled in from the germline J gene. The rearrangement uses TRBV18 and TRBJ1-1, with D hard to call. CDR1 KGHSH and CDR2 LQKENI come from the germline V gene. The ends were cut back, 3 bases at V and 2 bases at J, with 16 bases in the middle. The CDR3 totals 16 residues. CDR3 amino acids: CASSPPNRAGNTEAFF. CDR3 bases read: TGTGCCAGCTCACCCCCAAACAGAGCCGGTAACACTGAA.

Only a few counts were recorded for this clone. The chain's CDR3 is CASRPAVATDTQYF. The covered CDR3 bases are TGTGCCAGTCGGCCAGCGGTCGCCACAGATACG. This chain links TRBV19 with TRBJ2-3, with D possibly matching TRBD2 (5 bases). The read comes to an end 3 residues before the CDR3 does, leaving the germline J gene to fill in the end. Germline CDR1 and CDR2: LNHDA and SQIVND (reference sequence). The ends were cut back, 8 bases at V and 2 bases at J, with 14 bases in the middle. The CDR3 has 14 residues.

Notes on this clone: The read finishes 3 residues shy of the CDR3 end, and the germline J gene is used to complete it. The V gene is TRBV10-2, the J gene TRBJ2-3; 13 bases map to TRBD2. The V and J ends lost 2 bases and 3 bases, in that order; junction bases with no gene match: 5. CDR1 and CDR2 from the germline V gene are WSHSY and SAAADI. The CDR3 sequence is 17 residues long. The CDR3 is CASSEPGLAGVTDTQYF. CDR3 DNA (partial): TGCGCCAGCAGTGAGCCCGGACTAGCGGGAGTGACAGATACG.

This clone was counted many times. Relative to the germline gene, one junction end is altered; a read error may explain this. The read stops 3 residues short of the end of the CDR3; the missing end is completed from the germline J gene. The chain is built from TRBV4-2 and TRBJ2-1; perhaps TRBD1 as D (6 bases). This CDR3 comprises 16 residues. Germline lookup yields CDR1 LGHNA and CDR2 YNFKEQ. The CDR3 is CASSQEGQRPYNEQFF. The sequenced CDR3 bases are TGCGCCAGCAGCCAAGAAGGACAGCGCCCCTACAATGAG.

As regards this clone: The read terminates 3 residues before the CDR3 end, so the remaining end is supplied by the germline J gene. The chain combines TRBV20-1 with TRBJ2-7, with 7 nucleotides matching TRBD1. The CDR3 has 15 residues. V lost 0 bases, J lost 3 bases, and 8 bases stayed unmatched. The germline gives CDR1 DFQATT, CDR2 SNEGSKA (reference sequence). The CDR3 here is CSARDWDSGHYEQYF. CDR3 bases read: TGCAGTGCTAGAGACTGGGACAGTGGCCACTACGAG.

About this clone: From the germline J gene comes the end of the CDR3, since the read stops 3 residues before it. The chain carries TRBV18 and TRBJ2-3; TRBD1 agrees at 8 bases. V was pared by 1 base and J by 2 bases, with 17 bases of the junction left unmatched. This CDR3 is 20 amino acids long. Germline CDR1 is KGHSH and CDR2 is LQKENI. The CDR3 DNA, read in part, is TGTGCCAGCTCACCACGACCTGGGACAGGCCTACTACTCGCCACAGATACG. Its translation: CASSPRPGTGLLLATDT. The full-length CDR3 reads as CASSPRPGTGLLLATDTQYF.

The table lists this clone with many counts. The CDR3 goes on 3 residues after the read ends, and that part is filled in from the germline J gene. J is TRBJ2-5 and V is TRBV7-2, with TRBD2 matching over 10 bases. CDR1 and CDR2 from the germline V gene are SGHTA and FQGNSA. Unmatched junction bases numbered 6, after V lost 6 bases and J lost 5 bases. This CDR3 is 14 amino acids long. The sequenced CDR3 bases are TGTGCCAGCAGTTCTAGCGGGAGAGGGGAGACC. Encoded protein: CASSSSGRGET. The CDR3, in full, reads CASSSSGRGETQYF.

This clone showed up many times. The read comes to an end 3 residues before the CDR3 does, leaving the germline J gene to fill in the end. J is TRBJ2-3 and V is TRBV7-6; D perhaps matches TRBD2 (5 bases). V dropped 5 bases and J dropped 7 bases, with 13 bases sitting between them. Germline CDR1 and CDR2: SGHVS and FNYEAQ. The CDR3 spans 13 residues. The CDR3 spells CASSGLGKNTQYF. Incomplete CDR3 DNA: TGTGCCAGCAGCGGACTGGGCAAGAATACG. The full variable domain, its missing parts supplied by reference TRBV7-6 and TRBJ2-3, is GAGVSQSPRYKVTKRGQDVALRCDPISGHVSLYWYRQALGQGPEFLTYFNYEAQQDKSGLPNDRFSAERPEGSISTLTIQRTEQRDSAMYRCASSGLGKNTQYFGPGTRLTVL.

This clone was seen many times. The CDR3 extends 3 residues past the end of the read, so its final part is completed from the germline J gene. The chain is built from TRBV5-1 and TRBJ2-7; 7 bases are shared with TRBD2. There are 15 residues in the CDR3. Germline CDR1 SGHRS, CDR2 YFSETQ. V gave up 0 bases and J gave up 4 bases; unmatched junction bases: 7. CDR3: CASSLGAGTRYEQYF. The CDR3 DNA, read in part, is TGCGCCAGCAGCTTGGGAGCGGGAACTCGGTACGAG.

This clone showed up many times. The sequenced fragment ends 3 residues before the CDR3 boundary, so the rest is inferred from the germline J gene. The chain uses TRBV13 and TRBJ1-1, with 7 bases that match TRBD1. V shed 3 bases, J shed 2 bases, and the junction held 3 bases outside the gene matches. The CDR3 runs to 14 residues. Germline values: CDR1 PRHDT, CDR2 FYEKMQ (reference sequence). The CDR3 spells CASSFRGYNTEAFF. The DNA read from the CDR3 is TGTGCCAGCAGCTTCAGGGGGTATAACACTGAA.

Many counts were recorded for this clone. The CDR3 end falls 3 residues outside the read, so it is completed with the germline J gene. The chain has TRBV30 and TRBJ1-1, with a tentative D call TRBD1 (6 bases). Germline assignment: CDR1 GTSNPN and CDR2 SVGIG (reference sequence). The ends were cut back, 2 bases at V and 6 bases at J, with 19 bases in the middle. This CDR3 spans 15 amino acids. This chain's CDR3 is CAWSLQGISAAEAFF. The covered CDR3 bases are TGTGCCTGGAGTTTACAGGGCATATCGGCCGCTGAA.

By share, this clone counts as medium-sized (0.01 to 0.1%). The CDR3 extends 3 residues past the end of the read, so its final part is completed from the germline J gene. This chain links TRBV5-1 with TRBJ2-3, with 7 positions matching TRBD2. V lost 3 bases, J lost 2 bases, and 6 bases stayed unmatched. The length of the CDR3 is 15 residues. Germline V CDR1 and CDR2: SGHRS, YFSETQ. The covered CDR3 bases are TGCGCCAGCAGCTGGGGGGGAGGTGACACAGATACG. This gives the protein CASSWGGGDTDT. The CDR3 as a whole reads CASSWGGGDTDTQYF.

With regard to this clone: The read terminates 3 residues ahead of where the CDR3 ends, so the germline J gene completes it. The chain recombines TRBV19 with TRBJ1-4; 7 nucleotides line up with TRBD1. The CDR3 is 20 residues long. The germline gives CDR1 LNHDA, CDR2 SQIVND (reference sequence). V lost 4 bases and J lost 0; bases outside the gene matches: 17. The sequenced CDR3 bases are TGTGCCAGTAGTAGGCGACAGGGTCGAAGTTATAAGGCAACTAATGAAAAA. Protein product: CASSRRQGRSYKATNEK. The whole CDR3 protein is CASSRRQGRSYKATNEKLFF.

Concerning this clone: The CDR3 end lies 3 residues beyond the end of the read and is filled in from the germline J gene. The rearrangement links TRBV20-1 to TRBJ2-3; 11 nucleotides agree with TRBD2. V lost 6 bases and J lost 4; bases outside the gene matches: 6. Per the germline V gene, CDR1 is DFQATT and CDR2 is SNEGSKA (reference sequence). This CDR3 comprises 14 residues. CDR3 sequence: CSAVLAGGPDTQYF. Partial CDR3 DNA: TGCAGTGCCGTCCTAGCGGGGGGTCCAGATACG.

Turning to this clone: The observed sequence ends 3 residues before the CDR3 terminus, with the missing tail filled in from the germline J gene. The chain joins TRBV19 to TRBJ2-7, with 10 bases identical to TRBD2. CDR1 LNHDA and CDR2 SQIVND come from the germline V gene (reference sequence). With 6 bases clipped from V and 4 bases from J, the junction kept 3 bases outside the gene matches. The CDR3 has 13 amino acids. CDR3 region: CASSTSGVYEQYF. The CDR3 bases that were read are TGTGCCAGTAGCACTAGCGGGGTTTACGAG.

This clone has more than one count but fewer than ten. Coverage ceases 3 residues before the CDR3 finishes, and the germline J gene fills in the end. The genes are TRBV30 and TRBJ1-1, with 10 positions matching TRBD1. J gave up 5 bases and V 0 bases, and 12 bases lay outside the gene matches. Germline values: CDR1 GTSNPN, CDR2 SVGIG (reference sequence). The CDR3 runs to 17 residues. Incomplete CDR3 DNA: TGTGCCTGGAGTGTACTAAGGGAGACAGGGGGCAGGACTGAA. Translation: CAWSVLRETGGRTE. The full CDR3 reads CAWSVLRETGGRTEAFF.

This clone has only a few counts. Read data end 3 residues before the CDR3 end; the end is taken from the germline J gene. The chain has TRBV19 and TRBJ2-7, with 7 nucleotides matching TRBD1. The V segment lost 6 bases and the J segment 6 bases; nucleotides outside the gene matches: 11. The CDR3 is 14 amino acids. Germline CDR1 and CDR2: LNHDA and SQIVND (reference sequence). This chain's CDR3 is CASRQTGRGREQYF. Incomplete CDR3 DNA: TGTGCCAGTAGACAGACAGGGCGCGGCCGCGAG.

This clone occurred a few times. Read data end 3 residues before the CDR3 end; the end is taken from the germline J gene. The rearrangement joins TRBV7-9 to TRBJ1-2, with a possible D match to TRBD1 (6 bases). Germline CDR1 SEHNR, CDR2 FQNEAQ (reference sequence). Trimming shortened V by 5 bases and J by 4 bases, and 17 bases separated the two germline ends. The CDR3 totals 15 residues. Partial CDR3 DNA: TGTGCCAGCAGCAGCCCGGACAGCGATATCTATGGC. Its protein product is CASSSPDSDIYG. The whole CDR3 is CASSSPDSDIYGYTF. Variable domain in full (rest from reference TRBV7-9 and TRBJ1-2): DTGVSQNPRHKITKRGQNVTFRCDPISEHNRLYWYRQTLGQGPEFLTYFQNEAQLEKSRLLSDRFSAERPKGSFSTLEIQRTEQGDSAMYLCASSSPDSDIYGYTFGSGTRLTVV.

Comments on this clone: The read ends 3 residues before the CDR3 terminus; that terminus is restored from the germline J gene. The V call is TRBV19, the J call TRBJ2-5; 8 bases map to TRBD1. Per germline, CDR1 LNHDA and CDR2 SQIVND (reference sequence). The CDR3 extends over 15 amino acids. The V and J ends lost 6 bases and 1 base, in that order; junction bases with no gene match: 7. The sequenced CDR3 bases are TGTGCCAGTAGCGATCTGACAGGGGTCCAAGAGACC. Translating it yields CASSDLTGVQET. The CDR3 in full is CASSDLTGVQETQYF.